One sample yielded the 21 T cell receptor beta chains listed below, sequenced in a study of early T cells in non-severe SARS-CoV-2 infection. Via MiXCR, TCRdb re-called the 5' RACE reads, giving one row per CDR3 protein. The sample contains approximately 26,000 distinct CDR3 sequences, roughly 5.4% of which appear only once. The sequenced material came from whole blood. These receptors originate from an adult who was a healthcare worker with PCR-confirmed SARS-CoV-2 infection or an uninfected control (not recorded which).

This clonotype was recorded at least ten times. The junction does not match germline at one end; this may be a read error. The genes are TRBV7-7 and TRBJ2-3, with 10 bases that match TRBD2. The CDR3 has 14 residues. Germline V gives CDR1 SSHAT, CDR2 FNYEAQ (reference sequence). CDR3 residues: CASSTSGAKGTQYF. CDR3 DNA: TGTGCTAGCAGCACTAGCGGGGCTAAGGGGACGCAGTATTTT.

There are many counts of this clonotype. The chain joins TRBV7-9 to TRBJ2-7; D remains unclear. The ends were cut back, 0 bases at V and 2 bases at J, with 20 bases in the middle. The CDR3 runs 18 residues. Germline V gene lookup returns CDR1 SEHNR and CDR2 FQNEAQ (reference sequence). The CDR3 nucleotides read TGTGCCAGCAGCTTAGCGCGCCCAGGCCTAAGCTTCGCCTACGAGCAGTACTTC. Protein: CASSLARPGLSFAYEQYF.

The V and J genes are TRBV13 and TRBJ2-2; unclear D gene. Trimming took off 0 bases at V and 6 bases at J, with 14 bases between the two ends. CDR1 and CDR2 (germline): PRHDT, FYEKMQ (reference sequence). The CDR3 is 16 residues long. CDR3 DNA: TGTGCCAGCAGCTTAGGGTTTCTAAGTGGCTCCGGGGAGCTGTTTTTT. It yields the protein CASSLGFLSGSGELFF. Together with reference TRBV13 and TRBJ2-2, the CDR3 gives the full variable domain: AAGVIQSPRHLIKEKRETATLKCYPIPRHDTVYWYQQGPGQDPQFLISFYEKMQSDKGSIPDRFSAQQFSDYHSELNMSSLELGDSALYFCASSLGFLSGSGELFFGEGSRLTVL.

This clonotype was observed many times. The chain has TRBV5-4 and TRBJ2-5, with 8 bases lining up with TRBD2. There are 16 residues in the CDR3. In germline, CDR1 is SGHNT, CDR2 YYREEE (reference sequence). The V segment lost 3 bases and the J segment 4 bases; nucleotides outside the gene matches: 11. DNA of the CDR3: TGTGCCAGCAGCTCAGCGGGGGCCCTAACGGGAGAGACCCAGTACTTC. Translation: CASSSAGALTGETQYF.

This clonotype was seen many times. J is TRBJ2-2 and V is TRBV5-1; perhaps TRBD1 as D (5 bases). There are 14 residues in the CDR3. Germline V gives CDR1 SGHRS, CDR2 YFSETQ. The V end was cut by 0 bases, the J end by 6 bases, with 9 bases between. The CDR3 nucleotides read TGCGCCAGCAGCTTGGAACAGGTCGCCGGGGAGCTGTTTTTT. Protein sequence: CASSLEQVAGELFF.

The chain carries TRBV5-1 and TRBJ2-1; the match to TRBD2 covers 14 bases. The CDR3 sequence is 19 residues long. Germline V lookup: CDR1 SGHRS, CDR2 YFSETQ. The V segment lost 3 bases and the J segment 2 bases; nucleotides outside the gene matches: 10. The CDR3 sequence is CASSWGTQGLAGAYNEQFF. The CDR3 DNA reads as TGCGCCAGCAGCTGGGGAACCCAGGGACTAGCGGGAGCCTACAATGAGCAGTTCTTC.

Many counts were recorded for this clonotype. V gene TRBV19 combines with J gene TRBJ2-3; 9 bases agree with TRBD2. CDR3 length: 15 residues. With V trimmed by 5 bases and J by 4 bases, 7 bases remained unmatched. The germline gives CDR1 LNHDA, CDR2 SQIVND (reference sequence). The CDR3, as DNA: TGTGCCAGTAGTTGGACTAGCGTAACCCCAGATACGCAGTATTTT. Encoded protein: CASSWTSVTPDTQYF.

J is TRBJ2-6 and V is TRBV6-7; D may match TRBD1 or TRBD2 (5 bases each). TRBV6-7 is annotated as an ORF whose role is uncertain. Trimming left V 2 bases short and J 2 bases short, with 13 bases between. The CDR3 is 17 amino acids. CDR3 bases: TGTGCCAGCAGTTACCCCCCTTCGGGGCCTGGGGCCAACGTCCTGACTTTC. Translated, it gives CASSYPPSGPGANVLTF.

Many counts were recorded for this clonotype. CDR3 in amino acids: CASTQGYEQYF. In DNA form, the CDR3 reads TGCGCCAGCACCCAGGGTTACGAGCAGTACTTC. This rearrangement joins TRBV10-2 to TRBJ2-7; TRBD1 is a possible D gene (5 bases). The CDR3 is 11 amino acids. Trimming left V 7 bases short and J 4 bases short, with 8 bases between. Germline CDR1 is WSHSY and CDR2 is SAAADI.

This clonotype came up a few times. The rearrangement joins TRBV12-3 or TRBV12-4 to TRBJ1-4, with 7 positions matching TRBD1. The CDR3 sequence is 14 residues long. With 7 bases clipped from V and 6 bases from J, the junction kept 8 bases outside the gene matches. The CDR3 sequence is CASTMGGTDEKLFF. As DNA, the CDR3 is TGTGCCAGCACCATGGGGGGGACAGATGAAAAACTGTTTTTT.

This clonotype was found many times. This chain uses TRBV3-1 with TRBJ2-7; D remains unclear. Trimming removed 0 bases at V and 0 bases at J, with 9 bases between. This CDR3 is 15 amino acids long. CDR1 and CDR2 from the germline V gene are LGHDT and YNNKEL (reference sequence). The CDR3 spells CASSQDMGYSYEQYF. DNA for the CDR3: TGTGCCAGCAGCCAAGATATGGGATACTCCTACGAGCAGTACTTC.

This clonotype has just a few counts. In DNA, the CDR3 is TGCAGTGCTAGAGAGGCGTTGTGGACGGATACGCAGTATTTT. As protein: CSAREALWTDTQYF. The chain links TRBV20-1 to TRBJ2-3, with D hard to call. The CDR3 is 14 amino acids. V lost 0 bases and J 6 bases, leaving 13 bases between the germline ends. The germline gives CDR1 DFQATT, CDR2 SNEGSKA (reference sequence).

This clonotype was counted only a few times. This sequence joins TRBV7-9 and TRBJ1-4; no clear D. The length of the CDR3 is 16 residues. Looked up from germline, CDR1 is SEHNR and CDR2 is FQNEAQ (reference sequence). Trimming took off 5 bases at V and 5 bases at J, with 18 bases between the two ends. This chain's CDR3 is CASSKNGISENEKLFF. The CDR3 DNA reads as TGTGCCAGCAGCAAAAACGGTATCTCGGAGAATGAAAAACTGTTTTTT.

This clonotype is labeled medium-sized. Relative to the germline gene, one junction end is altered; a read error may explain this. The J gene is TRBJ2-3, the V gene TRBV20-1, with 11 bases identical to TRBD2. The V gene's germline CDR1 is DFQATT and CDR2 SNEGSKA (reference sequence). The CDR3 spans 16 residues. The CDR3 DNA reads as TGCAGTGCTCTCGCCCTACTAGCGGGGGAGCCAGAGACGCAGTATTTT. It codes for CSALALLAGEPETQYF.

This clonotype was detected a few times. The chain couples TRBV20-1 to TRBJ1-5, with D possibly TRBD1 on 6 matching bases. CDR3 length: 16 amino acids. Germline V CDR1 and CDR2: DFQATT, SNEGSKA (reference sequence). V lost 5 bases, J lost 5 bases, and 22 bases lay in between. The CDR3 spells CSAPLGGAQIDQPQHF. In DNA form, the CDR3 reads TGCAGTGCTCCCCTCGGGGGGGCCCAAATAGATCAGCCCCAGCATTTT.

This clonotype was recorded many times. This chain uses TRBV7-2 with TRBJ2-7; D not certain. CDR1 SGHTA and CDR2 FQGNSA come from the germline V gene. This CDR3 is built from 14 residues. Deletions cut 2 bases from V and 5 bases from J, with 13 bases between. This CDR3 reads CASSLSVQSHEQYF. CDR3 in DNA: TGTGCCAGCAGCTTATCGGTACAGTCCCACGAGCAGTACTTC.

This chain joins TRBV5-1 and TRBJ1-3, with D hard to call. CDR1 and CDR2 from the germline V gene are SGHRS and YFSETQ. Trimming took 0 bases from V and 0 from J, leaving 10 bases between them. This CDR3 is 16 amino acids long. CDR3 sequence (DNA): TGCGCCAGCAGCTTGGTTGGGCAGAGCTCTGGAAACACCATATATTTT. The encoded protein is CASSLVGQSSGNTIYF.

This clonotype has more than one count but fewer than ten. The V gene is TRBV20-1, the J gene TRBJ2-1; D uncertain. Trimming took off 1 base at V and 8 bases at J, with 12 bases between the two ends. Germline V gene sequence: CDR1 DFQATT, CDR2 SNEGSKA (reference sequence). CDR3 size: 13 residues. The CDR3 DNA follows: TGCAGTGCTAGAGCGGACCCGGAGCATGAGCAGTTCTTC. Encoded protein: CSARADPEHEQFF.

The chain combines TRBV24-1 with TRBJ2-2; D gene unclear. This CDR3 is built from 15 residues. Deletions cut 3 bases from V and 1 base from J, with 8 bases between. Germline CDR1 is KGHDR and CDR2 is SFDVKD. Here the CDR3 reads CATSDPALNTGELFF. CDR3 sequence (DNA): TGTGCCACCAGTGATCCTGCTTTGAACACCGGGGAGCTGTTTTTT.

This clonotype was recorded at least ten times. The CDR3: CASSISSGSRFYNEQFF. The CDR3 region has the DNA TGTGCCAGCAGCATATCTAGCGGGAGTCGGTTTTACAATGAGCAGTTCTTC. The V and J genes are TRBV11-2 and TRBJ2-1, with 10 positions matching TRBD2. Trimming took 5 bases from V and 4 from J; bases not matched to a gene: 11. This CDR3 is 17 amino acids long. The germline gives CDR1 SGHAT, CDR2 FQNNGV. The full variable domain, its missing parts supplied by reference TRBV11-2 and TRBJ2-1, is EAGVAQSPRYKIIEKRQSVAFWCNPISGHATLYWYQQILGQGPKLLIQFQNNGVVDDSQLPKDRFSAERLKGVDSTLKIQPAKLEDSAVYLCASSISSGSRFYNEQFFGPGTRLTVL.

This clonotype was recorded many times. The rearrangement links TRBV7-9 to TRBJ1-4; TRBD1 agrees at 7 bases. This CDR3 contains 14 residues. Germline V lookup: CDR1 SEHNR, CDR2 FQNEAQ (reference sequence). V lost 1 base and J lost 10; bases outside the gene matches: 6. CDR3 DNA sequence: TGTGCCAGCAGCTTAGAAGGGACAGCGGCAAAACTGTTTTTT. It translates to CASSLEGTAAKLFF.